This paragraph covers one T cell receptor beta chain sequence. The antigen is undetermined. The PCR ran on 60 Vbeta and 13 Jbeta primers. Libraries were prepared by immunoSEQ multiplex PCR; TCRdb keeps only in-frame clonotypes and omits some of them. The sample carries 150,000 to 200,000 clones, 75% to 85% recorded once. These data come from a study of cytomegalovirus exposure and HLA in healthy donors. Findings of the study overall: A later analysis found common viral pathogens apparently linked to several of the most significant clusters. The study carried out a later analysis of TCR beta sequences. It associated roughly 17,000 of them with specific HLA alleles at a false discovery rate of 0.05.

Looked up from germline, CDR1 is SGDLS and CDR2 is YYNGEE. The CDR3 has 15 amino acids. V was clipped by 1 base and J by 7 bases, with 12 bases between them. Sequencing was performed on PBMCs. The TCR was taken from a woman between 25 and 40 years old in good health and CMV-seropositive. V is TRBV9 and J is TRBJ1-6, with D unresolved. CDR3: CASSVLGEENSPLHF. The DNA for the CDR3 is TGTGCCAGCAGCGTACTTGGGGAGGAGAATTCACCCCTCCACTTT.